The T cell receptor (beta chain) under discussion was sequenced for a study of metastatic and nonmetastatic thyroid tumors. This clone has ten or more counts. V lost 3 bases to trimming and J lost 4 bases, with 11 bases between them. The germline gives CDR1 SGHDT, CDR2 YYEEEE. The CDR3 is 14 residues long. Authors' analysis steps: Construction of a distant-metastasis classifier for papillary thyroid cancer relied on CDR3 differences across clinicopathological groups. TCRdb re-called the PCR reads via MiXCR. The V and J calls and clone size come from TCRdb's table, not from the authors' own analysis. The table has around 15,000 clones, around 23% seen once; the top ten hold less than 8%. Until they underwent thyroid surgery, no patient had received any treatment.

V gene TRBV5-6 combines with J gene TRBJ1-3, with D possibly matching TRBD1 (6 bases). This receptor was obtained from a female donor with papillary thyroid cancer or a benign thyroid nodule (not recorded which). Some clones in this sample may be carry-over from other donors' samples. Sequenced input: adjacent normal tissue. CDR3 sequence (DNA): TGTGCCAGCAGCTACCGGGGGCCAGGAAACACCATATATTTT. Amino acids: CASSYRGPGNTIYF.